Below, one T cell receptor beta chain is given with its context. Its antigen is not known. The repertoire was sequenced with immunoSEQ multiplex PCR; TCRdb's copy has only in-frame clones and lacks some. In the table there are approximately 100,000 clones, roughly four fifths of which are singletons. The data derive from a study of PD-1 blockade in mismatch repair-deficient tumors. Whole-study context: All were previously treated, progressing patients with around eleven mismatch repair-deficient cancer types. Whole-study results and caveats: After pembrolizumab, tumor-resident clones rose rapidly, then generally contracted before radiologic responses.

All patients were mismatch repair deficient, assessed by either PCR or immunohistochemistry. TCRs were sequenced from a few patients responding to pembrolizumab. CDR1 SGDLS and CDR2 YYNGEE come from the germline V gene. J gave up 3 bases and V 1 base, and 3 bases lay outside the gene matches. CDR3 length: 15 amino acids. The material was peripheral blood, obtained around 8 months after starting pembrolizumab. The origin of this receptor is an adult with mismatch repair-deficient cancer. This chain uses TRBV9 with TRBJ1-3; TRBD1 matches at 8 bases. CDR3 bases: TGTGCCAGCAGCGTACAGGGGGCGAATGGAAACACCATATATTTT. Its translation is CASSVQGANGNTIYF.